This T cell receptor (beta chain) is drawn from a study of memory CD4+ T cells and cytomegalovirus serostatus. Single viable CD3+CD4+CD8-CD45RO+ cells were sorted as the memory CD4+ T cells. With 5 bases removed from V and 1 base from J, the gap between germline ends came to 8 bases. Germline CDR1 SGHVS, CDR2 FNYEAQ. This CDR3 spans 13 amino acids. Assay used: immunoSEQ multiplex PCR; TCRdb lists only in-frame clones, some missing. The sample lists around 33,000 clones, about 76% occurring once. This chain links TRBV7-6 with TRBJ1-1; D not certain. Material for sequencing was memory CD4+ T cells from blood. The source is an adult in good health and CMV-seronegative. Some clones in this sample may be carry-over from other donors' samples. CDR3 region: CASSGYKNTEAFF. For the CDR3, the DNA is TGTGCCAGCAGCGGATACAAGAACACTGAAGCTTTCTTT.